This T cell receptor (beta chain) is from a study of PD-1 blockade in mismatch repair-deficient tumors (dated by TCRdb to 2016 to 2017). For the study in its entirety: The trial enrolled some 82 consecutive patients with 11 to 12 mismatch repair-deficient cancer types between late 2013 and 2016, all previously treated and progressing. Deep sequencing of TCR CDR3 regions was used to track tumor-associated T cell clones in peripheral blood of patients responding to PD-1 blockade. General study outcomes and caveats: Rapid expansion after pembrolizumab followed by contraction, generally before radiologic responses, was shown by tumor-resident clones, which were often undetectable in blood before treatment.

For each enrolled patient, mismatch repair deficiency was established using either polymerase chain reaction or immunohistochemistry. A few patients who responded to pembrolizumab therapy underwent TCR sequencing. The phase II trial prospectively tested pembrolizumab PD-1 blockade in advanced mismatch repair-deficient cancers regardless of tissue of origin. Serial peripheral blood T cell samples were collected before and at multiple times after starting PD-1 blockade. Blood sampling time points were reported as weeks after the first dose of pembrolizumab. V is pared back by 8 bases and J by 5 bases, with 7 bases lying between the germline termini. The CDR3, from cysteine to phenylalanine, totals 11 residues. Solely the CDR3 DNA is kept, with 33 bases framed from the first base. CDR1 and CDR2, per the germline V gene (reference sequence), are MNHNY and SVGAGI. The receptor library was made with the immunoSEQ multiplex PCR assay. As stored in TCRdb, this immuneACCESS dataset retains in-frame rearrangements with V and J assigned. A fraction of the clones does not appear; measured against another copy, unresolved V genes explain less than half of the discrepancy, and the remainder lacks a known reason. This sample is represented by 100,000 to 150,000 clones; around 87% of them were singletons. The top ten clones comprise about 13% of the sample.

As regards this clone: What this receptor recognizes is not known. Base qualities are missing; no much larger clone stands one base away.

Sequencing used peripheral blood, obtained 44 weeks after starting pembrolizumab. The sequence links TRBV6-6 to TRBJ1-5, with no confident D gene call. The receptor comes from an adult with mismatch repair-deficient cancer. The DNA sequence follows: TGTGCCAGCGGACGGGATCAGCCCCAGCATTTT. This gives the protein CASGRDQPQHF.